Shown below are 31 T cell receptor beta chains from a single sample sequenced in a study of control samples from healthy donors and cancer patients. Sequencing used immunoSEQ multiplex PCR; TCRdb keeps in-frame clones, though not all of them. The data hold over 150,000 clones, with approximately 94% observed a single time. Input material: blood. These receptors came from a woman between 18 and 30 years old in good health.

The chain recombines TRBV27 with TRBJ1-6; D is unclear. CDR1 MNHEY and CDR2 SMNVEV come from the germline V gene (reference sequence). The CDR3 consists of 14 residues. V gave up 3 bases and J gave up 11 bases, with 14 bases separating them. CDR3 coding DNA: TGTGCCAGCAGTTTTAGGGAGTCCTTCGCACCCCTCCACTTT. Residues: CASSFRESFAPLHF.

The chain joins TRBV7-2 to TRBJ1-1; unclear D gene. The CDR3 has 13 amino acids. Trimming removed 6 bases at V and 0 bases at J, with 8 bases between. The V gene's germline CDR1 is SGHTA and CDR2 FQGNSA. The CDR3, as DNA: TGTGCCAGCAGGGCGGAAATGAACACTGAAGCTTTCTTT. This sequence encodes CASRAEMNTEAFF.

This clone was detected once. This chain joins TRBV19 and TRBJ2-6; 7 positions agree with TRBD1. Germline V lookup: CDR1 LNHDA, CDR2 SQIVND (reference sequence). The CDR3 extends over 15 amino acids. The junction had 3 bases not matched to a gene; V was cut back by 5 bases and J by 2 bases. CDR3 sequence (DNA): TGTGCCAGTAGTTCTAGGGGGCCTGGGGCCAACGTCCTGACTTTC. Translation: CASSSRGPGANVLTF.

The rearrangement links TRBV28 to TRBJ2-3; 11 bases align to TRBD1. Looked up from germline, CDR1 is MDHEN and CDR2 is SYDVKM. J gave up 1 base and V 6 bases, and 3 bases lay outside the gene matches. The CDR3 contains 15 residues. This chain's CDR3 is CASSGQGAGTDTQYF. CDR3 in DNA: TGTGCCAGCAGCGGACAGGGGGCGGGCACAGATACGCAGTATTTT.

The gene calls are TRBV6-4 and TRBJ2-3, with D hard to call. Trimming cost V 0 bases and J 6 bases, with 7 bases left between them. Germline values: CDR1 MRHNA, CDR2 SNTAGT. CDR3 length: 13 residues. The CDR3 DNA reads TGTGCCAGCAGTGACTCACTATCCGATACGCAGTATTTT. Amino acid sequence: CASSDSLSDTQYF.

This rearrangement joins TRBV2 to TRBJ2-5; TRBD1 aligns across 8 bases. CDR3 length: 15 amino acids. Germline V gene data show CDR1 as SNHLY and CDR2 as FYNNEI. Trimming removed 6 bases from V and 1 base from J; junction bases left unmatched: 7. CDR3 in DNA: TGTGCCAGCAGCCCCCGGACAGGGCCCCAAGAGACCCAGTACTTC. Translated: CASSPRTGPQETQYF. The full variable domain, completed using reference TRBV2 and TRBJ2-5, is EPEVTQTPSHQVTQMGQEVILRCVPISNHLYFYWYRQILGQKVEFLVSFYNNEISEKSEIFDDQFSVERPDGSNFTLKIRSTKLEDSAMYFCASSPRTGPQETQYFGPGTRLLVL.

The chain recombines TRBV20-1 with TRBJ2-1; D remains ambiguous. Trimming removed 2 bases from V and 7 bases from J, with 6 bases in between. This CDR3 region has 11 residues. Looked up from germline, CDR1 is DFQATT and CDR2 is SNEGSKA (reference sequence). The CDR3 sequence is CSARISNEQFF. The CDR3 DNA follows: TGCAGTGCTAGAATATCAAATGAGCAGTTCTTC.

The J gene is TRBJ2-7, the V gene TRBV3-1 (or the pseudogene TRBV3-2); D call uncertain. Trimming removed 11 bases at V and 2 bases at J, with 16 bases between. This CDR3 spans 13 amino acids. Germline-derived CDR1 and CDR2 are LGHDT and YNNKEL (reference sequence). The DNA of the CDR3 is TGTGCCCTCCTCGCGCCGACAACCTACGAGCAGTACTTC. This gives the protein CALLAPTTYEQYF.

This clone occurred a few times. The same CDR3 is also encoded by other DNA sequences in this sample. The chain has TRBV18 and TRBJ2-7; D unresolved. V lost 6 bases to trimming and J lost 0 bases, with 3 bases between them. The germline V gene has CDR1 KGHSH and CDR2 LQKENI. CDR3 length equals 11 residues. CDR3 sequence reads: CASSYSYEQYF. In DNA form, the CDR3 reads TGTGCCAGCTCTTACTCCTACGAGCAGTACTTC.

CDR3 sequence: CASSYRGEGEAFF. The CDR3 DNA is TGTGCCAGCAGCTACAGGGGCGAGGGGGAAGCTTTCTTT. V gene TRBV7-9 combines with J gene TRBJ1-1; 7 nucleotides line up with TRBD1. Trimming removed 4 bases from V and 8 bases from J; junction bases left unmatched: 7. The CDR3 covers 13 residues. The V gene's germline CDR1 is SEHNR and CDR2 FQNEAQ (reference sequence).

V usage is TRBV3-1 (or the pseudogene TRBV3-2) and J usage is TRBJ2-3; D is unresolved. This CDR3 contains 13 residues. With 2 bases removed from V and 2 bases from J, the gap between germline ends came to 5 bases. Germline CDR1 and CDR2: LGHDT and YNNKEL (reference sequence). DNA of the CDR3: TGTGCCAGCAGCCAACCCAACACAGATACGCAGTATTTT. Amino acids: CASSQPNTDTQYF.

V is TRBV7-3 and J is TRBJ2-5; 7 bases agree with TRBD1. Germline V gene data show CDR1 as SGHTA and CDR2 as FQGTGA. V was pared by 5 bases and J by 2 bases, with 2 bases of the junction left unmatched. The CDR3 spans 13 residues. Here the CDR3 DNA reads TGTGCCAGCAGCCAGGGACAGCAAGAGACCCAGTACTTC. This translates into CASSQGQQETQYF.

The V call is TRBV9, the J call TRBJ2-7; 9 bases match TRBD2. Germline lookup yields CDR1 SGDLS and CDR2 YYNGEE. CDR3 length: 15 amino acids. Trimming cost V 2 bases and J 3 bases; bases outside gene matches: 6. Here the CDR3 DNA reads TGTGCCAGCAGCGTGGGAGCGGGAGGTCACTACGAGCAGTACTTC. Amino acids: CASSVGAGGHYEQYF.

The chain combines TRBV7-8 with TRBJ2-5; D unclear. Per germline, CDR1 SGHVS and CDR2 FQNEAQ. V gave up 5 bases and J gave up 1 base, with 5 bases separating them. The CDR3 has 12 residues. The CDR3 protein is CASSPSQETQYF. The CDR3 DNA reads as TGTGCCAGCAGCCCCAGCCAAGAGACCCAGTACTTC.

This sequence joins TRBV11-2 and TRBJ2-7, with 7 bases fitting TRBD2. V shed 3 bases and J 0 bases; nucleotides not matched to a gene: 2. This CDR3 is 14 amino acids long. Germline CDR1 is SGHAT and CDR2 is FQNNGV. CDR3 in amino acids: CASSFGDYSYEQYF. In nucleotides, the CDR3 is TGTGCCAGCAGCTTTGGGGACTACTCCTACGAGCAGTACTTC.

This chain links TRBV28 with TRBJ1-2, with 8 bases aligning to TRBD1. Germline CDR1 reads MDHEN; CDR2 reads SYDVKM. The CDR3 covers 14 residues. V lost 5 bases and J lost 4; bases outside the gene matches: 6. The CDR3 nucleotides read TGTGCCAGCAGTCGGGACAGGAGGGCCTATGGCTACACCTTC. Protein: CASSRDRRAYGYTF.

The chain employs TRBV2 and TRBJ1-2; D gene ambiguous. The V gene's germline CDR1 is SNHLY and CDR2 FYNNEI. This CDR3 comprises 12 residues. V lost 5 bases and J 8 bases, leaving 12 bases between the germline ends. CDR3 nucleotides: TGTGCCAGCAGTAGGATTGGAGGGGGCTACACCTTC. Residues: CASSRIGGGYTF.

This clone was seen just once. The V gene is TRBV28, the J gene TRBJ1-5; D might be TRBD1 (6 bases). Germline CDR1 and CDR2: MDHEN and SYDVKM. The CDR3 extends over 16 amino acids. With 6 bases removed from V and 2 bases from J, the gap between germline ends came to 17 bases. The CDR3 bases are TGTGCCAGCAGCCACGACAGGAGGGGAGGCAATCAGCCCCAGCATTTT. This sequence encodes CASSHDRRGGNQPQHF.

This chain connects TRBV18 to TRBJ2-7, with D possibly TRBD1 on 5 matching bases. This CDR3 spans 13 amino acids. Per germline, CDR1 KGHSH and CDR2 LQKENI. With 2 bases removed from V and 2 bases from J, the gap between germline ends came to 7 bases. CDR3 region: CASSPRGTYEQYF. DNA for the CDR3: TGTGCCAGCTCACCAAGGGGTACCTACGAGCAGTACTTC.

The rearrangement uses TRBV5-6 and TRBJ1-2; possibly TRBD1 for D (5 bases). Germline V gives CDR1 SGHDT, CDR2 YYEEEE. This CDR3 contains 14 residues. V was trimmed by 3 bases and J by 2 bases, leaving 11 bases between them. DNA for the CDR3: TGTGCCAGCAGCTCAGGCGGGGGAAACTATGGCTACACCTTC. Protein product: CASSSGGGNYGYTF.

V gene TRBV6-5 combines with J gene TRBJ1-4; D call uncertain. This CDR3 is 13 amino acids long. From germline, CDR1 is MNHEY and CDR2 SVGAGI. The V end was cut by 6 bases, the J end by 2 bases, with 7 bases between. The CDR3 region is CASRGGTNEKLFF. The CDR3 bases are TGTGCCAGCAGGGGAGGCACTAATGAAAAACTGTTTTTT.

The chain links TRBV11-2 to TRBJ1-2, with no clear D. CDR1 and CDR2 (germline): SGHAT, FQNNGV. The CDR3 covers 14 residues. V was cut by 5 bases and J by 8 bases, with 18 bases left in between. The CDR3 coding sequence is TGTGCCAGCAGCCCGCTAAGGGTGGCGGAGGGCTACACCTTC. Its protein is CASSPLRVAEGYTF.

The chain recombines TRBV29-1 with TRBJ1-1; no firm D call. This CDR3 comprises 12 residues. Germline loops: CDR1 SQVTM, CDR2 ANQGSEA. Trimming took off 3 bases at V and 5 bases at J, with 10 bases between the two ends. DNA of the CDR3: TGCAGCGTTGAGTCATGGGGTACTGAAGCTTTCTTT. Translation gives CSVESWGTEAFF.

This chain links TRBV15 with TRBJ1-4; D not certain. This CDR3 has 14 amino acids. Germline CDR1 is LNHNV and CDR2 is YYDKDF (reference sequence). V lost 8 bases and J 5 bases, leaving 15 bases between the germline ends. The CDR3 sequence: CATGHGETNEKLFF. CDR3 nucleotides: TGTGCCACCGGCCATGGAGAGACGAATGAAAAACTGTTTTTT. The full variable domain, with the rest looked up from reference TRBV15 and TRBJ1-4, is DAMVIQNPRYQVTQFGKPVTLSCSQTLNHNVMYWYQQKSSQAPKLLFHYYDKDFNNEADTPDNFQSRRPNTSFCFLDIRSPGLGDTAMYLCATGHGETNEKLFFGSGTQLSVL.

The chain carries TRBV4-2 and TRBJ2-3; 9 nucleotides agree with TRBD2. Germline trimming cut 0 bases from V and 1 base from J; bases unmatched to any gene: 2. The CDR3 has 16 amino acids. Germline CDR1 and CDR2: LGHNA and YNFKEQ. The CDR3 DNA sequence: TGTGCCAGCAGCCAAGAGGAGCGGGGGGGCACAGATACGCAGTATTTT. Amino acid sequence: CASSQEERGGTDTQYF.

V is TRBV2 and J is TRBJ1-6, with 7 bases fitting TRBD1. CDR1 and CDR2 from the germline V gene are SNHLY and FYNNEI. Unmatched junction bases numbered 9, after V lost 6 bases and J lost 4 bases. This CDR3 is built from 16 residues. The CDR3 reads CASSPGQINYNSPLHF. Written as DNA, the CDR3 is TGTGCCAGCAGCCCGGGACAGATTAATTATAATTCACCCCTCCACTTT.

The V call is TRBV5-5, the J call TRBJ1-2; D is ambiguous. The germline V gene encodes CDR1 SGHKS and CDR2 YYEKEE (reference sequence). The V end was cut by 7 bases, the J end by 5 bases, with 18 bases between. There are 14 residues in the CDR3. The CDR3 coding sequence is TGTGCCAGCTCGAAACGCGGCATGGTGTATGGCTACACCTTC. Protein: CASSKRGMVYGYTF.

This chain links TRBV25-1 with TRBJ1-6; possible D gene TRBD1, 5 bases. Trimming took 3 bases from V and 3 from J, leaving 12 bases between them. Germline-derived CDR1 and CDR2 are MGHDK and SYGVNS. This CDR3 comprises 16 residues. The CDR3 bases are TGTGCCAGCAGTGAGGGAGGGGTAGACTATAATTCACCCCTCCACTTT. It specifies CASSEGGVDYNSPLHF.

The chain joins TRBV29-1 to TRBJ1-2; maybe TRBD1 (5 bases). The CDR3 sequence is 11 residues long. V shed 6 bases and J shed 6 bases, with 11 bases lying between them. In germline, CDR1 is SQVTM, CDR2 ANQGSEA. The CDR3 DNA is TGCAGCGTCCGTGGGACGGATGGCTACACCTTC. This sequence encodes CSVRGTDGYTF.

Regarding this clone: The sample has other DNA sequences that encode this CDR3 too. The J gene is TRBJ1-2, the V gene TRBV12-5, with D unclear. V lost 4 bases and J 8 bases, leaving 14 bases between the germline ends. Germline V gene lookup returns CDR1 LGHNT and CDR2 FRNRAP. CDR3 length: 13 amino acids. As DNA, the CDR3 is TGTGCTAGTGGTTCCACCAACGTGTACGGCTACACCTTC. This sequence encodes CASGSTNVYGYTF.

The chain couples TRBV7-9 to TRBJ1-6; no definite D call. The CDR3 sequence is 16 residues long. Germline CDR1 is SEHNR and CDR2 is FQNEAQ (reference sequence). V lost 2 bases to trimming and J lost 4 bases, with 12 bases between them. This CDR3 reads CASSLSGRRYNSPLHF. CDR3 in DNA: TGTGCCAGCAGCTTATCAGGACGGAGGTATAATTCACCCCTCCACTTT. The whole variable domain, remainder taken from reference TRBV7-9 and TRBJ1-6, is DTGVSQNPRHKITKRGQNVTFRCDPISEHNRLYWYRQTLGQGPEFLTYFQNEAQLEKSRLLSDRFSAERPKGSFSTLEIQRTEQGDSAMYLCASSLSGRRYNSPLHFGNGTRLTVT.